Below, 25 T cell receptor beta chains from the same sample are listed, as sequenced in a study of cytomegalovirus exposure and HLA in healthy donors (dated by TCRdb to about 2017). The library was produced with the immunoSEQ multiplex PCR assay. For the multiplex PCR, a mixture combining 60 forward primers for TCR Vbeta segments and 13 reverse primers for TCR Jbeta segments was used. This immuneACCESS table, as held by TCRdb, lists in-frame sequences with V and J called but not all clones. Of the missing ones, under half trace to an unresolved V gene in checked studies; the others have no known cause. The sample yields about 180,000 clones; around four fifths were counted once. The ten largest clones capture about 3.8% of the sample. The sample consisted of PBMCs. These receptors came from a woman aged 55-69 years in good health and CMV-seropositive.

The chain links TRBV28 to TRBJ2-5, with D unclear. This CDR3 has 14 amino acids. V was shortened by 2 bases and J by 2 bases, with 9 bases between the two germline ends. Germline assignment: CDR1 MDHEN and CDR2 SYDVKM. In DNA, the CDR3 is TGTGCCAGCAGTTTAGCTTACAGACAAGAGACCCAGTACTTC. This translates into CASSLAYRQETQYF.

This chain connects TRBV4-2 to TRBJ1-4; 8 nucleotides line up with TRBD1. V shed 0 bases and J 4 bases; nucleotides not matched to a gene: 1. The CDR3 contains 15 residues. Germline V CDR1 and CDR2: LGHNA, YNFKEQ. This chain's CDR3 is CASSQEGQDNEKLFF. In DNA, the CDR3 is TGTGCCAGCAGCCAAGAGGGACAGGATAATGAAAAACTGTTTTTT.

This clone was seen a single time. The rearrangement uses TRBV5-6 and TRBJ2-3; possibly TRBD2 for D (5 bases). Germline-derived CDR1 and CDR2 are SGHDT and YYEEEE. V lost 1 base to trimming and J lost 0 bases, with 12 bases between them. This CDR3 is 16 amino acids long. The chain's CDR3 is CASSLIGPGSTDTQYF. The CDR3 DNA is TGTGCCAGCAGCTTGATCGGCCCGGGGAGCACAGATACGCAGTATTTT.

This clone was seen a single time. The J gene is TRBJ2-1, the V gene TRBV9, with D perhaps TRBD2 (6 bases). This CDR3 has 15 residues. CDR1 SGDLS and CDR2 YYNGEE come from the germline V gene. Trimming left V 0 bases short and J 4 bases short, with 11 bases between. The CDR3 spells CASSVASVGYNEQFF. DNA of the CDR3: TGTGCCAGCAGCGTAGCTAGCGTAGGTTACAATGAGCAGTTCTTC.

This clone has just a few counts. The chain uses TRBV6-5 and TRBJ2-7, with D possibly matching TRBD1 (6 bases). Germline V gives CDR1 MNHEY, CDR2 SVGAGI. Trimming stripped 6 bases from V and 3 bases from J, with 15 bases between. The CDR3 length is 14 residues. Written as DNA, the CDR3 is TGTGCCAGCAGCTACAGGGACACGTACTACGAGCAGTACTTC. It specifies CASSYRDTYYEQYF.

The CDR3 sequence: CASSGLAFVTDTQYF. CDR3 in DNA: TGTGCCAGCAGCGGTTTAGCGTTTGTCACAGATACGCAGTATTTT. This sequence joins TRBV7-2 and TRBJ2-3, with D possibly TRBD2 on 5 matching bases. V lost 5 bases to trimming and J lost 2 bases, with 14 bases between them. CDR3 length: 15 amino acids. Germline V gene data show CDR1 as SGHTA and CDR2 as FQGNSA.

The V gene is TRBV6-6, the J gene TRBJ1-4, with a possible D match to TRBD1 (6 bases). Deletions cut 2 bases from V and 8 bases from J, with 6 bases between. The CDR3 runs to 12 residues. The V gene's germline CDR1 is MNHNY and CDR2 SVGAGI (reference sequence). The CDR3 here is CASSYTGEKLFF. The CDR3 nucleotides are TGTGCCAGCAGTTACACAGGGGAAAAACTGTTTTTT.

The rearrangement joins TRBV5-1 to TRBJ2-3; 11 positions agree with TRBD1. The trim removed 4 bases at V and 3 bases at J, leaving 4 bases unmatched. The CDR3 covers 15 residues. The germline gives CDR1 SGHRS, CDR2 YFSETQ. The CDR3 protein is CASSRGQGGTDTQYF. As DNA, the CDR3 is TGCGCCAGCAGCAGGGGACAGGGGGGAACAGATACGCAGTATTTT.

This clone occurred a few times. DNA for the CDR3: TGTGCCACTCGGACAGGGGGCTATACCTACGAGCAGTACTTC. Translated: CATRTGGYTYEQYF. The rearrangement uses TRBV10-3 and TRBJ2-7; 11 bases are shared with TRBD1. The V segment lost 10 bases and the J segment 2 bases; nucleotides outside the gene matches: 7. The CDR3 runs to 14 residues. The germline V gene encodes CDR1 ENHRY and CDR2 SYGVKD.

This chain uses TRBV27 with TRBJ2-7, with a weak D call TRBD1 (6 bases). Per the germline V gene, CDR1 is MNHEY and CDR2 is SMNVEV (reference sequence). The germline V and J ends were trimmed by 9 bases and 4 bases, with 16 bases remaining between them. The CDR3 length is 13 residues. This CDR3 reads CASWGQGQYEQYF. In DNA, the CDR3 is TGTGCCAGTTGGGGTCAGGGGCAGTACGAGCAGTACTTC.

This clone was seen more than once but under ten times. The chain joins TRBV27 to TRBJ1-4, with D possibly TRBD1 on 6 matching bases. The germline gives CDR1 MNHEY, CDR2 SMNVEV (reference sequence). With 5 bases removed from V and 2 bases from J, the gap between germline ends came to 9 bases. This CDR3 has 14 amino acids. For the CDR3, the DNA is TGTGCCAGCAGTGGGGGCGGCACTAATGAAAAACTGTTTTTT. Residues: CASSGGGTNEKLFF.

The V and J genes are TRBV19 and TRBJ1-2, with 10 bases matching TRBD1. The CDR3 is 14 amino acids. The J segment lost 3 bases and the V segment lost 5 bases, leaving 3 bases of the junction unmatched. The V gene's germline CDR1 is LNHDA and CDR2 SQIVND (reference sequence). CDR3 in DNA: TGTGCCAGTAGTGAGACAGGGGGCGACTATGGCTACACCTTC. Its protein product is CASSETGGDYGYTF. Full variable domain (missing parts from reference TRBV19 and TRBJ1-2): DGGITQSPKYLFRKEGQNVTLSCEQNLNHDAMYWYRQDPGQGLRLIYYSQIVNDFQKGDIAEGYSVSREKKESFPLTVTSAQKNPTAFYLCASSETGGDYGYTFGSGTRLTVV.

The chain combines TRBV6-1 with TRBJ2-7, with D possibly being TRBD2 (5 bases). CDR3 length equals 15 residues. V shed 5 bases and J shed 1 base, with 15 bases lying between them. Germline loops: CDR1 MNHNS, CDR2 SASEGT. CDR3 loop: CASSRELTGSYEQYF. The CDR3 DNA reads TGTGCCAGCAGTAGGGAGCTCACCGGGTCCTACGAGCAGTACTTC.

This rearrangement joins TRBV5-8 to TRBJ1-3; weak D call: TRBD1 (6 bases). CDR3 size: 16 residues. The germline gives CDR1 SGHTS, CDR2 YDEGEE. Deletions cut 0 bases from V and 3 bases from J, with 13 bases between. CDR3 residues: CASSLGTVVRGNTIYF. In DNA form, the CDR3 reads TGTGCCAGCAGCTTGGGGACAGTAGTCCGTGGAAACACCATATATTTT.

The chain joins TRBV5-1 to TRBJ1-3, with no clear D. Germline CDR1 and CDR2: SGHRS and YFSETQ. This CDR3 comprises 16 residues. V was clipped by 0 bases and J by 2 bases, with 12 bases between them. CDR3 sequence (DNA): TGCGCCAGCAGCTTGGCCGCACAGATAACTGGAAACACCATATATTTT. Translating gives CASSLAAQITGNTIYF.

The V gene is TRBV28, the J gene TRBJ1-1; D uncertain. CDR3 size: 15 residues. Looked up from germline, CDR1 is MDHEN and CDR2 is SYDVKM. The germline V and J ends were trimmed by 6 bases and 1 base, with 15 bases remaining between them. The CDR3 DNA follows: TGTGCCAGCAGCCCTCGTATTGTTAGGAACACTGAAGCTTTCTTT. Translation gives CASSPRIVRNTEAFF.

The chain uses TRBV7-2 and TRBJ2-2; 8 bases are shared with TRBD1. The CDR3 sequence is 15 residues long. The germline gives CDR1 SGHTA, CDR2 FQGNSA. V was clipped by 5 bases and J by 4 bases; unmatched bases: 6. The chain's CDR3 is CASSPPGGITGELFF. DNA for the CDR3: TGTGCCAGCAGCCCACCAGGGGGCATCACCGGGGAGCTGTTTTTT.

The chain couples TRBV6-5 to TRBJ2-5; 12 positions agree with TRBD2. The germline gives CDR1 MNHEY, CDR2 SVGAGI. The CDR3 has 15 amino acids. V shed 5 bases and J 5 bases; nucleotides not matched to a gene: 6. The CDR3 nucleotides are TGTGCCAGCAGTCCCCTAGCGGGAGGGACTGAGACCCAGTACTTC. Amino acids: CASSPLAGGTETQYF.

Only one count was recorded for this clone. The CDR3, as DNA: TGTGCCAGCTCACCACCATCCGGGACACCGAGGAGCACTGAAGCTTTCTTT. Translation: CASSPPSGTPRSTEAFF. V is TRBV18 and J is TRBJ1-1; weak D call: TRBD1 (6 bases). V gave up 0 bases and J gave up 4 bases, with 18 bases separating them. From germline, CDR1 is KGHSH and CDR2 LQKENI. The CDR3 contains 17 residues.

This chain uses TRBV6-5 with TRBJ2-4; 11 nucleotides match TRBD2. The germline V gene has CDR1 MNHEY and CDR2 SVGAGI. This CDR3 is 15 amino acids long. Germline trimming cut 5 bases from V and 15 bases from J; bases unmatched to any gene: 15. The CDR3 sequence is CASSQITSGSGTLYF. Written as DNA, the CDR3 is TGTGCCAGCAGTCAAATTACTAGCGGGAGCGGAACTTTGTACTTC.

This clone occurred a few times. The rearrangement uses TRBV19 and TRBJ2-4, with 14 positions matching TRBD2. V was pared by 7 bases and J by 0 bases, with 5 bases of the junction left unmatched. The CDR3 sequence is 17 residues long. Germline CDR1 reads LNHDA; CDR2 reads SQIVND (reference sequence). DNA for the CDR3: TGTGCCAGTACGACTAGCGGGGGGGCCCCAGCCAAAAACATTCAGTACTTC. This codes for CASTTSGGAPAKNIQYF.

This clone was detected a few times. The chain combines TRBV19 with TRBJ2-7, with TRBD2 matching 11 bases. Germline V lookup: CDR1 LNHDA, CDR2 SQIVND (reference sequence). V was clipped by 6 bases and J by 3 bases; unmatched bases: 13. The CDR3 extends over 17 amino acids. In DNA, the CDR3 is TGTGCCAGTAGGGGCGGTACTAGCGGGAGACCTAACTACGAGCAGTACTTC. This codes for CASRGGTSGRPNYEQYF.

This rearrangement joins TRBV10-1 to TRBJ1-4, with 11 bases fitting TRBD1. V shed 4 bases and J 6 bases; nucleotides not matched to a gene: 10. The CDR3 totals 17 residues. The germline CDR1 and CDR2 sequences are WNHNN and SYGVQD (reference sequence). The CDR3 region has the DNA TGCGCCAGCAGTGTTCTAGGGACAGGGGGAGTGTATGAAAAACTGTTTTTT. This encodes CASSVLGTGGVYEKLFF.

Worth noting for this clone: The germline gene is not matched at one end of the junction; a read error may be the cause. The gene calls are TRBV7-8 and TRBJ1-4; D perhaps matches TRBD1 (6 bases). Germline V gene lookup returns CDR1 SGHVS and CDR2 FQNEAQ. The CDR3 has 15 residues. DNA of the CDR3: TGTGCCAGCAGCTACTACAGGGTCCCTAAAGAAAAACTGTTTTTT. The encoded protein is CASSYYRVPKEKLFF. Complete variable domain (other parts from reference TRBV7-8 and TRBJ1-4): GAGVSQSPRYKVAKRGQDVALRCDPISGHVSLFWYQQALGQGPEFLTYFQNEAQLDKSGLPSDRFFAERPEGSVSTLKIQRTQQEDSAVYLCASSYYRVPKEKLFFGSGTQLSVL.

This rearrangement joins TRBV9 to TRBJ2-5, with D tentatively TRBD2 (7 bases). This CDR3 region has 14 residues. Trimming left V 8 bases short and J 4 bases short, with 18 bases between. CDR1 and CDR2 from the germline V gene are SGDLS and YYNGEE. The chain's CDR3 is CASATRGASETQYF. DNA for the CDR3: TGTGCCAGTGCAACTCGGGGGGCCTCAGAGACCCAGTACTTC. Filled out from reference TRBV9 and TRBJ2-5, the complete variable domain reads DSGVTQTPKHLITATGQRVTLRCSPRSGDLSVYWYQQSLDQGLQFLIQYYNGEERAKGNILERFSAQQFPDLHSELNLSSLELGDSALYFCASATRGASETQYFGPGTRLLVL.